The entry that follows covers one TCR beta chain sequence. The data derive from a study of blood T cells in healthy people across ages. The CDR3 extends over 13 amino acids. V was shortened by 7 bases and J by 4 bases, with 10 bases between the two germline ends. Germline V gene lookup returns CDR1 MNHNS and CDR2 SASEGT. The authors ran a second PCR of roughly 6 to 12 cycles using a sample-barcoded 5' primer and a J-beta primer mix. Template switching added a 12-random-nucleotide identifier to every cDNA molecule. Using its own MiXCR run on the 5' RACE reads, TCRdb lists one record per CDR3 protein. Among 1.4 million to 1.5 million distinct CDR3 sequences listed, roughly 45% were seen once. Each donor had around 10 milliliters of peripheral blood drawn. The extraction recovered at least 6 micrograms of total RNA per sample.

This chain connects TRBV6-1 to TRBJ1-4, with D hard to call. The material sequenced was blood. The source is a woman in her late teens or twenties in good health. Here the CDR3 reads CASTATVNEKLFF. The CDR3 nucleotides are TGTGCCAGCACCGCGACCGTTAATGAAAAACTGTTTTTT.